The rows below give T cell receptor beta chains drawn from one sample of a study of OX40 agonist ivuxolimab in advanced cancers. The repertoire was sequenced with immunoSEQ multiplex PCR; TCRdb's copy has only in-frame clones and lacks some. The sample holds tens of thousands of clones, 80% to 90% seen once. Sequencing used CD4+ or CD8+ T cells sorted from blood, obtained in a trial of the OX40 agonist ivuxolimab. The source of these receptors is an adult with an advanced solid tumor such as melanoma, head and neck, liver or kidney cancer. Both conserved end residues are part of each CDR3. The D gene is left open where the match is weak. A clone size is listed for some rows: how often the clone was seen (once, few, many), or a class if it is expanded.

len: 14
abundance: NA
d_gene: NA
j_gene: TRBJ1-1
v_gene: TRBV19
CDR3aa: CASSMKRPLAEAFF
CDR3nt: TGTGCCAGTAGTATGAAAAGGCCCCTGGCTGAAGCTTTCTTT

len: 11
abundance: NA
d_gene: NA
j_gene: TRBJ2-5
v_gene: TRBV5-1
CDR3aa: CASSLQETQYF
CDR3nt: TGCGCCAGCAGCCTCCAAGAGACCCAGTACTTC

len: 15
abundance: NA
d_gene: TRBD1
j_gene: TRBJ2-7
v_gene: TRBV7-2
CDR3aa: CASSYKGDSSYEQYF
CDR3nt: TGTGCCAGCAGTTACAAGGGGGACAGCTCCTACGAGCAGTACTTC

len: 15
abundance: NA
d_gene: NA
j_gene: TRBJ1-1
v_gene: TRBV5-1
CDR3aa: CASSNGQLMNTEAFF
CDR3nt: TGCGCCAGCAGCAACGGACAGCTTATGAACACTGAAGCTTTCTTT

len: 12
abundance: once
d_gene: NA
j_gene: TRBJ2-5
v_gene: TRBV5-5
CDR3aa: CASSLDGETQYF
CDR3nt: TGTGCCAGCAGCCTGGATGGAGAGACCCAGTACTTC

len: 15
abundance: NA
d_gene: NA
j_gene: TRBJ2-7
v_gene: TRBV10-1
CDR3aa: CASSDHGIGDYEQYF
CDR3nt: TGCGCCAGCAGTGATCACGGTATTGGGGACTACGAGCAGTACTTC

len: 15
abundance: once
d_gene: NA
j_gene: TRBJ1-6
v_gene: TRBV5-4
CDR3aa: CASSLKGSVNSPLHF
CDR3nt: TGTGCCAGCAGCTTGAAGGGTTCGGTCAATTCACCCCTCCACTTT

len: 13
abundance: NA
d_gene: NA
j_gene: TRBJ1-1
v_gene: TRBV2
CDR3aa: CASSLGMNTEAFF
CDR3nt: TGTGCCAGCAGTCTGGGGATGAACACTGAAGCTTTCTTT

len: 15
abundance: NA
d_gene: NA
j_gene: TRBJ2-7
v_gene: TRBV27
CDR3aa: CASSMQGASSYEQYF
CDR3nt: TGTGCCAGCAGTATGCAAGGGGCGAGCTCCTACGAGCAGTACTTC

len: 13
abundance: once
d_gene: TRBD2
j_gene: TRBJ2-3
v_gene: TRBV18
CDR3aa: CAGIAGQGDTQYF
CDR3nt: TGTGCAGGGATAGCGGGCCAGGGAGATACGCAGTATTTT

len: 17
abundance: NA
d_gene: NA
j_gene: TRBJ2-1
v_gene: TRBV15
CDR3aa: CATSRGMEGMGYNEQFF
CDR3nt: TGTGCCACCAGCAGAGGGATGGAGGGGATGGGCTACAATGAGCAGTTCTTC

len: 14
abundance: NA
d_gene: NA
j_gene: TRBJ1-1
v_gene: TRBV18
CDR3aa: CASSPEIRNTEAFF
CDR3nt: TGTGCCAGCTCACCAGAGATTAGGAACACTGAAGCTTTCTTT

len: 13
abundance: NA
d_gene: TRBD1
j_gene: TRBJ1-4
v_gene: TRBV10-3
CDR3aa: CAIKQGAGEKLFF
CDR3nt: TGTGCCATCAAACAGGGGGCGGGTGAAAAACTGTTTTTT

len: 13
abundance: NA
d_gene: NA
j_gene: TRBJ2-5
v_gene: TRBV2
CDR3aa: CASRLPDQETQYF
CDR3nt: TGTGCCAGCCGCCTACCAGACCAAGAGACCCAGTACTTC

len: 16
abundance: once
d_gene: TRBD2
j_gene: TRBJ2-7
v_gene: TRBV11-1
CDR3aa: CASSLGSGTISYEQYF
CDR3nt: TGTGCCAGCAGCTTAGGGTCGGGGACTATCTCCTACGAGCAGTACTTC

len: 15
abundance: NA
d_gene: TRBD1
j_gene: TRBJ1-2
v_gene: TRBV5-1
CDR3aa: CASSLEGQGVYGYTF
CDR3nt: TGCGCCAGCAGCTTGGAGGGACAGGGGGTCTATGGCTACACCTTC

len: 13
abundance: NA
d_gene: NA
j_gene: TRBJ2-7
v_gene: TRBV27
CDR3aa: CASSSGRRYEQYF
CDR3nt: TGTGCCAGCAGTTCGGGACGAAGATACGAGCAGTACTTC

len: 14
abundance: once
d_gene: NA
j_gene: TRBJ2-7
v_gene: TRBV14
CDR3aa: CASSQDYLASEQYF
CDR3nt: TGTGCCAGCAGCCAAGATTACCTAGCCAGTGAGCAGTACTTC

len: 12
abundance: NA
d_gene: TRBD1
j_gene: TRBJ1-2
v_gene: TRBV5-1
CDR3aa: CASSMTGRGYTF
CDR3nt: TGCGCCAGCAGCATGACAGGGAGAGGCTACACCTTC

len: 15
abundance: NA
d_gene: NA
j_gene: TRBJ1-1
v_gene: TRBV28
CDR3aa: CASSFQGSGNTEAFF
CDR3nt: TGTGCCAGCAGTTTCCAGGGTTCGGGGAACACTGAAGCTTTCTTT

len: 16
abundance: NA
d_gene: NA
j_gene: TRBJ2-1
v_gene: TRBV19
CDR3aa: CASSNNRETPYNEQFF
CDR3nt: TGTGCCAGTAGTAACAACAGGGAGACCCCCTACAATGAGCAGTTCTTC

len: 13
abundance: NA
d_gene: NA
j_gene: TRBJ1-5
v_gene: TRBV27
CDR3aa: CASRLFLSQPQHF
CDR3nt: TGTGCCAGCAGACTTTTTTTGAGTCAGCCCCAGCATTTT

len: 14
abundance: NA
d_gene: TRBD2
j_gene: TRBJ2-5
v_gene: TRBV7-2
CDR3aa: CASSLSGSYETQYF
CDR3nt: TGTGCCAGCAGCTTAAGCGGGAGCTATGAGACCCAGTACTTC

len: 15
abundance: NA
d_gene: TRBD2
j_gene: TRBJ2-1
v_gene: TRBV29-1
CDR3aa: CSGGSISGARNEQFF
CDR3nt: TGCAGCGGGGGGTCGATTAGCGGGGCCCGAAATGAGCAGTTCTTC

len: 14
abundance: NA
d_gene: TRBD1
j_gene: TRBJ2-4
v_gene: TRBV19
CDR3aa: CASGDRLAKNIQYF
CDR3nt: TGTGCCAGTGGGGACAGGCTAGCCAAAAACATTCAGTACTTC

len: 14
abundance: NA
d_gene: NA
j_gene: TRBJ2-5
v_gene: TRBV2
CDR3aa: CASSERPQGETQYF
CDR3nt: TGTGCCAGCAGTGAACGCCCTCAGGGGGAGACCCAGTACTTC

len: 15
abundance: NA
d_gene: TRBD1
j_gene: TRBJ1-2
v_gene: TRBV6-1
CDR3aa: CASSERRTGDYGYTF
CDR3nt: TGTGCCAGCAGTGAACGTCGGACAGGCGACTATGGCTACACCTTC

len: 15
abundance: NA
d_gene: TRBD1
j_gene: TRBJ1-6
v_gene: TRBV6-6
CDR3aa: CASSYSRQGISPLHF
CDR3nt: TGTGCCAGCAGTTACTCGAGACAGGGGATTTCACCCCTCCACTTT

len: 11
abundance: NA
d_gene: NA
j_gene: TRBJ2-5
v_gene: TRBV10-3
CDR3aa: CAISVGETQYF
CDR3nt: TGTGCCATCAGTGTGGGGGAGACCCAGTACTTC

len: 13
abundance: NA
d_gene: TRBD1
j_gene: TRBJ2-7
v_gene: TRBV19
CDR3aa: CASSWGQPYEQYF
CDR3nt: TGTGCCAGTAGTTGGGGACAGCCCTACGAGCAGTACTTC

len: 13
abundance: NA
d_gene: NA
j_gene: TRBJ2-5
v_gene: TRBV11-2
CDR3aa: CASSSGLQETQYF
CDR3nt: TGTGCCAGCAGTTCGGGACTCCAAGAGACCCAGTACTTC

len: 14
abundance: NA
d_gene: TRBD1
j_gene: TRBJ2-7
v_gene: TRBV6-6
CDR3aa: CASSDRVPPYEQYF
CDR3nt: TGTGCCAGCAGTGACAGGGTCCCTCCCTACGAGCAGTACTTC

len: 14
abundance: NA
d_gene: NA
j_gene: TRBJ1-5
v_gene: TRBV9
CDR3aa: CASSVGLGNQPQHF
CDR3nt: TGTGCCAGCAGCGTAGGTCTGGGTAATCAGCCCCAGCATTTT

len: 16
abundance: NA
d_gene: TRBD2
j_gene: TRBJ2-7
v_gene: TRBV6-1
CDR3aa: CASSEVAGVSPYEQYF
CDR3nt: TGTGCCAGCAGTGAAGTGGCGGGAGTTTCGCCCTACGAGCAGTACTTC

len: 16
abundance: NA
d_gene: TRBD1
j_gene: TRBJ2-7
v_gene: TRBV18
CDR3aa: CASSPPSGTVTYEQYF
CDR3nt: TGTGCCAGCTCACCACCCTCCGGGACAGTGACCTACGAGCAGTACTTC

len: 14
abundance: NA
d_gene: NA
j_gene: TRBJ1-2
v_gene: TRBV7-2
CDR3aa: CASSLAPGISGYTF
CDR3nt: TGTGCCAGCAGCTTAGCGCCTGGCATTAGTGGCTACACCTTC

len: 15
abundance: NA
d_gene: TRBD1
j_gene: TRBJ2-2
v_gene: TRBV6-8
CDR3aa: CASLSDRANTGELFF
CDR3nt: TGTGCCAGCCTCTCGGACAGGGCGAACACCGGGGAGCTGTTTTTT

len: 15
abundance: NA
d_gene: NA
j_gene: TRBJ2-3
v_gene: TRBV5-1
CDR3aa: CASSSRGQRTDTQYF
CDR3nt: TGCGCCAGCAGCTCGCGGGGACAACGCACAGATACGCAGTATTTT

len: 14
abundance: NA
d_gene: NA
j_gene: TRBJ1-1
v_gene: TRBV19
CDR3aa: CASSTGWGNTEAFF
CDR3nt: TGTGCCAGTAGCACAGGGTGGGGGAACACTGAAGCTTTCTTT

len: 14
abundance: NA
d_gene: NA
j_gene: TRBJ1-2
v_gene: TRBV5-6
CDR3aa: CASSLAGRYGGYTF
CDR3nt: TGTGCCAGCAGCTTGGCCGGGAGATATGGTGGCTACACCTTC

len: 16
abundance: NA
d_gene: TRBD1
j_gene: TRBJ1-1
v_gene: TRBV5-1
CDR3aa: CASSREGQGPNTEAFF
CDR3nt: TGCGCCAGCAGCCGGGAGGGACAGGGCCCGAACACTGAAGCTTTCTTT

len: 14
abundance: NA
d_gene: TRBD1
j_gene: TRBJ1-1
v_gene: TRBV5-1
CDR3aa: CASTPGQLNTEAFF
CDR3nt: TGCGCCAGCACACCGGGACAGCTGAACACTGAAGCTTTCTTT

len: 16
abundance: NA
d_gene: NA
j_gene: TRBJ2-3
v_gene: TRBV5-8
CDR3aa: CASSLAHQISTDTQYF
CDR3nt: TGTGCCAGCAGCTTGGCACACCAGATTAGCACAGATACGCAGTATTTT

len: 17
abundance: few
d_gene: NA
j_gene: TRBJ2-1
v_gene: TRBV7-9
CDR3aa: CASSLPLRLAIHNEQFF
CDR3nt: TGTGCCAGCAGCTTACCGCTCCGTCTAGCAATCCACAATGAGCAGTTCTTC

len: 15
abundance: once
d_gene: TRBD1
j_gene: TRBJ2-7
v_gene: TRBV11-3
CDR3aa: CASSLGQGYKYEQYF
CDR3nt: TGTGCCAGCAGCCTGGGACAGGGGTATAAGTACGAGCAGTACTTC

len: 15
abundance: NA
d_gene: NA
j_gene: TRBJ2-6
v_gene: TRBV10-1
CDR3aa: CASSDPGAGANVLTF
CDR3nt: TGCGCCAGCAGTGACCCAGGGGCTGGGGCCAACGTCCTGACTTTC

len: 13
abundance: NA
d_gene: NA
j_gene: TRBJ1-5
v_gene: TRBV5-1
CDR3aa: CASRLQENQPQHF
CDR3nt: TGCGCCAGCAGGTTACAAGAAAATCAGCCCCAGCATTTT

len: 14
abundance: NA
d_gene: NA
j_gene: TRBJ1-3
v_gene: TRBV7-2
CDR3aa: CASSQGWAGNTIYF
CDR3nt: TGTGCCAGCAGCCAGGGGTGGGCTGGAAACACCATATATTTT

len: 17
abundance: NA
d_gene: TRBD2
j_gene: TRBJ2-1
v_gene: TRBV5-1
CDR3aa: CASSLGGMGLAYNEQFF
CDR3nt: TGCGCCAGCAGCTTGGGTGGGATGGGACTAGCCTACAATGAGCAGTTCTTC

len: 17
abundance: NA
d_gene: NA
j_gene: TRBJ2-1
v_gene: TRBV7-8
CDR3aa: CASSLRALGGSYNEQFF
CDR3nt: TGTGCCAGCAGCTTAAGGGCTCTCGGGGGCTCCTACAATGAGCAGTTCTTC

len: 12
abundance: NA
d_gene: NA
j_gene: TRBJ2-5
v_gene: TRBV18
CDR3aa: CASSPPSGTQYF
CDR3nt: TGTGCCAGCTCACCACCTTCGGGGACCCAGTACTTC

len: 14
abundance: NA
d_gene: TRBD1
j_gene: TRBJ2-6
v_gene: TRBV11-1
CDR3aa: CASSLVRDSLPRTF
CDR3nt: TGTGCCAGCAGCTTAGTTCGGGACAGCCTACCCAGGACTTTC

len: 16
abundance: once
d_gene: TRBD1
j_gene: TRBJ1-5
v_gene: TRBV6-6
CDR3aa: CASTWVGTEISGPQHF
CDR3nt: TGTGCCAGCACCTGGGTGGGGACAGAGATTAGTGGGCCCCAGCATTTT